This TCR beta chain was recorded in a study of beta chain features in type 1 diabetes. Study-level findings and limits: For Type 1 diabetes patients, all four CD4+ subsets carried TCRB CDR3s that were moderately but significantly shorter.

Sorting with CD45RO/CCR7/CD25/CD127/CD95/CD27 yielded naive, central memory, regulatory and stem-like memory CD4+ cells. Purity (above 95%) was reached by all sorted populations. Germline CDR1 and CDR2: SGHNT and YENEEA. V was pared by 7 bases and J by 2 bases, with 11 bases between. This CDR3 region has 13 residues. This clone was picked up a small number of times. Its antigen is unknown. Expressed TCRB transcripts were sequenced because the entire RNA isolate underwent reverse transcription. The average read count of naive, central memory and regulatory T cell samples was around 3.8 million. TCRdb's copy holds only in-frame clones and misses some; the assay was immunoSEQ multiplex PCR. The sample contains about 340,000 clones, roughly 14% of which appear only once.

The chain recombines TRBV11-3 with TRBJ1-2, with TRBD1 as a possible D gene (6 bases). This TCR was sampled from a woman aged 18 to 35 with type 1 diabetes. The specimen sequenced was naive CD4+ T cells from blood. CDR3 in amino acids: CASTPGENYGYTF. The CDR3 DNA is TGTGCCAGCACGCCAGGGGAGAACTATGGCTACACCTTC.